This T cell receptor beta chain was sequenced in a study of OX40 agonist ivuxolimab in advanced cancers. The overall study: Prior anti-PD-1, anti-PD-L1 or anti-CTLA-4 therapy did not bar entry, and more than 35% had some. One patient with hepatocellular carcinoma and two with cutaneous melanoma, three in all, had partial responses.

The assay was immunoSEQ multiplex PCR, and TCRdb's table has in-frame clones only and misses some. The table has 67,000 or so clones, just under 85% seen once. Germline V gene lookup returns CDR1 MNHEY and CDR2 SMNVEV (reference sequence). The CDR3 has 15 residues. Trimming stripped 0 bases from V and 4 bases from J, with 12 bases between. The chain carries TRBV27 and TRBJ1-1, with a weak D call TRBD1 (5 bases). This sequence was found in an adult with an advanced solid tumor such as melanoma, head and neck, liver or kidney cancer. The input for sequencing was CD4+ or CD8+ T cells sorted from blood, taken in a trial of the OX40 agonist ivuxolimab. In nucleotides, the CDR3 is TGTGCCAGCAGTTTATCTATTGGGGGTACCACTGAAGCTTTCTTT. As protein: CASSLSIGGTTEAFF.